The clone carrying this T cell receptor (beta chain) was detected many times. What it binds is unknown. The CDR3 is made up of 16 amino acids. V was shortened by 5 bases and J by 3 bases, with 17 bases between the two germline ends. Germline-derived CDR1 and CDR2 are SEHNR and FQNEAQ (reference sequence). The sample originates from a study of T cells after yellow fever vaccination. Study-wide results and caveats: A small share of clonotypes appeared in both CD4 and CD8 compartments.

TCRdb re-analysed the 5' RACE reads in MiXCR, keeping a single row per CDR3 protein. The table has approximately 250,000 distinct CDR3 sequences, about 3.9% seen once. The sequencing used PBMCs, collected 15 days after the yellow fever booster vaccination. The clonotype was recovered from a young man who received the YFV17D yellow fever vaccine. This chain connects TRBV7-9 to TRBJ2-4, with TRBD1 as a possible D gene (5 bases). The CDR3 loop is CASSRGSGPLKNIQYF. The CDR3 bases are TGTGCCAGCAGCCGTGGGTCAGGGCCCCTCAAAAACATTCAGTACTTC.